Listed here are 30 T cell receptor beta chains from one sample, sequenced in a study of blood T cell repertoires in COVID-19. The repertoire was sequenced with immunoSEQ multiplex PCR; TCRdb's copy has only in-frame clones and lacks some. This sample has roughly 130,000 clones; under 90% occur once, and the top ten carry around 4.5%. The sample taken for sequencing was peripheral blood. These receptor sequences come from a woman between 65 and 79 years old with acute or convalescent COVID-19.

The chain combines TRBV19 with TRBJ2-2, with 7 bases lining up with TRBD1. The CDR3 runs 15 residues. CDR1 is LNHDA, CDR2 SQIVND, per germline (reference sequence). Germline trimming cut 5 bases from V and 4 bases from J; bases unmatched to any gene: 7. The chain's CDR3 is CASSRRQGVTGELFF. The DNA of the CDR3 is TGTGCCAGTAGTCGGAGACAGGGAGTCACCGGGGAGCTGTTTTTT.

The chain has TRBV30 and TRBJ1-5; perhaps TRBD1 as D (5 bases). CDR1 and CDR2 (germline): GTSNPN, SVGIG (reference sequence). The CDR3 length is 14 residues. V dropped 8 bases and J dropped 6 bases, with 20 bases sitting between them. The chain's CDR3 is CARSGEIVVQPQHF. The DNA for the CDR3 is TGTGCCCGCTCGGGGGAAATAGTGGTTCAGCCCCAGCATTTT.

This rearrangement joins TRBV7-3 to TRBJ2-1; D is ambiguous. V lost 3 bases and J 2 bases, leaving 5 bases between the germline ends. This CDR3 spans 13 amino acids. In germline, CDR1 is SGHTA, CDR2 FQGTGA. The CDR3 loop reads CASSLTTYNEQFF. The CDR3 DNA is TGTGCCAGCAGCTTGACAACCTACAATGAGCAGTTCTTC.

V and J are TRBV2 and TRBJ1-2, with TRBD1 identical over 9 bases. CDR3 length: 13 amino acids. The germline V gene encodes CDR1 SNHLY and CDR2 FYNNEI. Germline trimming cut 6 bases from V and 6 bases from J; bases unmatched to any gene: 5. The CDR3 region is CASRADRGDGYTF. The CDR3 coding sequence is TGTGCCAGCAGGGCAGACAGGGGGGATGGCTACACCTTC. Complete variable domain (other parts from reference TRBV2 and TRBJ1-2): EPEVTQTPSHQVTQMGQEVILRCVPISNHLYFYWYRQILGQKVEFLVSFYNNEISEKSEIFDDQFSVERPDGSNFTLKIRSTKLEDSAMYFCASRADRGDGYTFGSGTRLTVV.

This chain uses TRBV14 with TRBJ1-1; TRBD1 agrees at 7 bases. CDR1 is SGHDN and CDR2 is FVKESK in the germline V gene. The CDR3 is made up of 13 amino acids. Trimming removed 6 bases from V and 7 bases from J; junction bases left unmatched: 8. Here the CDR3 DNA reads TGTGCCAGCAGGTCCACAGGGACAGATGAAGCTTTCTTT. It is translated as CASRSTGTDEAFF.

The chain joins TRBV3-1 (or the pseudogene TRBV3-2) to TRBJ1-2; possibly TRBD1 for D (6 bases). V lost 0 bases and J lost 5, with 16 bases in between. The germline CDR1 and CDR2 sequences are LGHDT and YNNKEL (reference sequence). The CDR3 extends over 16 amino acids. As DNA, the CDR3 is TGTGCCAGCAGCCAAGATTGGAACAGGGTTGGGTATGGCTACACCTTC. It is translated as CASSQDWNRVGYGYTF.

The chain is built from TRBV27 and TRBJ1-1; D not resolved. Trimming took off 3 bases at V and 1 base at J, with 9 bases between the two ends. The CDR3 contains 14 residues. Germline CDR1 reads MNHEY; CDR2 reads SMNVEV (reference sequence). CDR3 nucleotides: TGTGCCAGCAGTTTTGGAGGGAGGAACACTGAAGCTTTCTTT. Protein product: CASSFGGRNTEAFF.

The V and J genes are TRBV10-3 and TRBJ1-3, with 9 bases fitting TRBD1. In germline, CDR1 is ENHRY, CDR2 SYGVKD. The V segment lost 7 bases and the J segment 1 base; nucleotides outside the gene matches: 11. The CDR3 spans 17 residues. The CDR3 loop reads CAINPGTGPNSGNTIYF. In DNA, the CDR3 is TGTGCCATCAATCCCGGGACAGGGCCAAATTCTGGAAACACCATATATTTT.

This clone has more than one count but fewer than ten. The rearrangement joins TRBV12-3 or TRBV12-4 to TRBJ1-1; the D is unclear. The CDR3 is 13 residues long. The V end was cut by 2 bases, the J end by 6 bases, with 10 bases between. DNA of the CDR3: TGTGCCAGCAGTTTAAGTTGGCAGGCTGAAGCTTTCTTT. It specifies CASSLSWQAEAFF.

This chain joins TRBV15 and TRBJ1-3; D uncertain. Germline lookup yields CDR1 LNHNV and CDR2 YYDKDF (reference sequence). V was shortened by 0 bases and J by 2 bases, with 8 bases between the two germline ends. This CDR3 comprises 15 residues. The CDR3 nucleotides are TGTGCCACCAGCAGAGATGGCCCGCCTGGAAACACCATATATTTT. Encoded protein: CATSRDGPPGNTIYF.

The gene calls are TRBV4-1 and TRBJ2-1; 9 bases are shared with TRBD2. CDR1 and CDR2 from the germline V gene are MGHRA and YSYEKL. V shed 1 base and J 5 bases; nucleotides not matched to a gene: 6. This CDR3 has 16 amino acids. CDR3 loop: CASSQVLAGTDNEQFF. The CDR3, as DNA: TGCGCCAGCAGCCAAGTTCTAGCGGGGACGGACAATGAGCAGTTCTTC.

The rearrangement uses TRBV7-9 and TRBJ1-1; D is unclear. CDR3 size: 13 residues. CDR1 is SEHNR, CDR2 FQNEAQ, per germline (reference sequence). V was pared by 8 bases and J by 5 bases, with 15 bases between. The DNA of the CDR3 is TGTGCCAGCCAGTCGGAGGCTTGGACTGAAGCTTTCTTT. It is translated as CASQSEAWTEAFF.

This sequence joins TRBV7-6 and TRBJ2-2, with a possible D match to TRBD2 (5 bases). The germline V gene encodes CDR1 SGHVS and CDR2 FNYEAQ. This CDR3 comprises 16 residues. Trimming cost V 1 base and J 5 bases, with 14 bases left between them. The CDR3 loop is CASSLVLVEGTGELFF. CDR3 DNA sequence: TGTGCCAGCAGCTTAGTATTAGTCGAGGGTACCGGGGAGCTGTTTTTT.

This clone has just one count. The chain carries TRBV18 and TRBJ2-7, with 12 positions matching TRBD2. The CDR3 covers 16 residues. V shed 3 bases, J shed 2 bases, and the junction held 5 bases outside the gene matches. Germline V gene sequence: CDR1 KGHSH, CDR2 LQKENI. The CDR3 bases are TGTGCCAGCTCACCCCCTAGGACTAGCGGGGCCTACGAGCAGTACTTC. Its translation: CASSPPRTSGAYEQYF.

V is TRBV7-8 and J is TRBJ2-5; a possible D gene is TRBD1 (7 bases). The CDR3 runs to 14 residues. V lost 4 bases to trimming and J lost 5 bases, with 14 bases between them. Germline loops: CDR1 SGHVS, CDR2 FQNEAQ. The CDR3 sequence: CASSYSQGRETQYF. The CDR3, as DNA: TGTGCCAGCAGCTACTCACAGGGGAGGGAGACCCAGTACTTC.

CDR3 amino acids: CASSIPGAGNEKLFF. CDR3 in DNA: TGTGCCAGTAGTATTCCTGGGGCGGGAAATGAAAAACTGTTTTTT. This chain joins TRBV19 and TRBJ1-4, with D possibly TRBD1 on 5 matching bases. CDR1 and CDR2 (germline): LNHDA, SQIVND (reference sequence). This CDR3 region has 15 residues. V dropped 3 bases and J dropped 5 bases, with 13 bases sitting between them. The entire variable domain, with the rest obtained from reference TRBV19 and TRBJ1-4, is as follows: DGGITQSPKYLFRKEGQNVTLSCEQNLNHDAMYWYRQDPGQGLRLIYYSQIVNDFQKGDIAEGYSVSREKKESFPLTVTSAQKNPTAFYLCASSIPGAGNEKLFFGSGTQLSVL.

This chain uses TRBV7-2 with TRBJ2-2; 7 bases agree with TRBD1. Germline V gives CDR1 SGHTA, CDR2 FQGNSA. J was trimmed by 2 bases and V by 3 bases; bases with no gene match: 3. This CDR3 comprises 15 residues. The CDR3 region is CASSLGQTNTGELFF. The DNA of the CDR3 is TGTGCCAGCAGCTTGGGACAGACTAACACCGGGGAGCTGTTTTTT.

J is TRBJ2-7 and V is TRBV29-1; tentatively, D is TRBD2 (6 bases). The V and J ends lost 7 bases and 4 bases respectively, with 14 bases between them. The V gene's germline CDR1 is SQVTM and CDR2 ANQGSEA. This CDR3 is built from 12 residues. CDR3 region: CSAGRGPYEQYF. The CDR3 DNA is TGCAGCGCCGGGCGGGGCCCTTACGAGCAGTACTTC.

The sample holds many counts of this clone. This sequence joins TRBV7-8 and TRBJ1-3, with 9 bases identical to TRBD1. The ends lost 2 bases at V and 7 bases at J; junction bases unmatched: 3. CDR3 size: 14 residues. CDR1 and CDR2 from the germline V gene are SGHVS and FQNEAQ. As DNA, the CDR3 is TGTGCCAGCAGCTTACCCGGGACAGGGAACACCATATATTTT. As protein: CASSLPGTGNTIYF.

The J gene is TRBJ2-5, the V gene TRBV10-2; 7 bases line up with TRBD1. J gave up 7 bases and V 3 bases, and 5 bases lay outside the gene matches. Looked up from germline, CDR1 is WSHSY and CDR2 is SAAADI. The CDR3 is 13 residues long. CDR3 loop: CASSEEGASTQYF. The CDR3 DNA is TGCGCCAGCAGTGAAGAGGGGGCGTCGACCCAGTACTTC.

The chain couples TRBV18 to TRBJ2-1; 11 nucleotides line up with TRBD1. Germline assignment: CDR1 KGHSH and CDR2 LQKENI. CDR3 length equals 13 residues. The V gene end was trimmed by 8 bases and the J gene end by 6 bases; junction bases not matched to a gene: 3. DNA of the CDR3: TGTGCCAGCATGGGGACAGGGGGCAATGAGCAGTTCTTC. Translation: CASMGTGGNEQFF.

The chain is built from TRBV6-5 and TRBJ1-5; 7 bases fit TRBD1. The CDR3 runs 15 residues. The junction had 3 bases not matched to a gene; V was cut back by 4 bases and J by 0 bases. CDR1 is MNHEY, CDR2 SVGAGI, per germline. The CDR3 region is CASSSRQGSNQPQHF. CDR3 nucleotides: TGTGCCAGCAGTTCCCGACAGGGTAGCAATCAGCCCCAGCATTTT.

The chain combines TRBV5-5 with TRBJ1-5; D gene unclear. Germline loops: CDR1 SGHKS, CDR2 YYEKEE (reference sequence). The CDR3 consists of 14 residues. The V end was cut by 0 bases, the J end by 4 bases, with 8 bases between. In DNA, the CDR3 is TGTGCCAGCAGCTTGGATCGTATTAATCAGCCCCAGCATTTT. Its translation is CASSLDRINQPQHF.

CDR3 DNA: TGTGCCAGCAGCTTGTCGAGCGGGGGGTTAGCCAAAAACATTCAGTACTTC. It codes for CASSLSSGGLAKNIQYF. The chain is built from TRBV5-6 and TRBJ2-4, with 9 bases matching TRBD2. Germline values: CDR1 SGHDT, CDR2 YYEEEE. Germline trimming cut 1 base from V and 0 bases from J; bases unmatched to any gene: 5. The CDR3 runs to 17 residues.

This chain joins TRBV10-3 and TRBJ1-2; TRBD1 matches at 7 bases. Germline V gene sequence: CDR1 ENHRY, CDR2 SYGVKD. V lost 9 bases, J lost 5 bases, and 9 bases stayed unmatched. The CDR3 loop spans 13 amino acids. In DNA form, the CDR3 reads TGTGCCATAGGACAGGCGGCAGGTTATGGCTACACCTTC. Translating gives CAIGQAAGYGYTF.

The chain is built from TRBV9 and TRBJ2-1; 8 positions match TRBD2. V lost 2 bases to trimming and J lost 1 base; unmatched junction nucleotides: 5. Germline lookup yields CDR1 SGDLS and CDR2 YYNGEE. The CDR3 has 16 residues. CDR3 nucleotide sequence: TGTGCCAGCAGCGTGAGCGGGGGTAGGTCCTACAATGAGCAGTTCTTC. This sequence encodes CASSVSGGRSYNEQFF.

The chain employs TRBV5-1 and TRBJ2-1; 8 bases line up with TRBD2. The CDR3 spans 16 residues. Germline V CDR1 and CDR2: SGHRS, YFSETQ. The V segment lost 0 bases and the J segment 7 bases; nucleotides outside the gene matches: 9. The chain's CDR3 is CASSLVGTSSLNEQFF. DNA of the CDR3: TGCGCCAGCAGCTTGGTAGGGACTAGTTCGTTGAATGAGCAGTTCTTC.

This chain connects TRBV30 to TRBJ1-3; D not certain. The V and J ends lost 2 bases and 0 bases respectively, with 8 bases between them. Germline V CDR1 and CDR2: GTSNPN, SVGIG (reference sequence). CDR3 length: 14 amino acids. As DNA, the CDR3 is TGTGCCTGGAGTAAAACAGTCTCTGGAAACACCATATATTTT. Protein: CAWSKTVSGNTIYF. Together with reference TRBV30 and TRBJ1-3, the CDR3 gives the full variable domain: SQTIHQWPATLVQPVGSPLSLECTVEGTSNPNLYWYRQAAGRGLQLLFYSVGIGQISSEVPQNLSASRPQDRQFILSSKKLLLSDSGFYLCAWSKTVSGNTIYFGEGSWLTVV.

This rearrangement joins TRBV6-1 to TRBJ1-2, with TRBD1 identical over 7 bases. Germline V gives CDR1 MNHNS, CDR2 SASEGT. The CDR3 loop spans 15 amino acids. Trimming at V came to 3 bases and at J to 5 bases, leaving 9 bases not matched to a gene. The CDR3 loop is CASSDWQGVGYGYTF. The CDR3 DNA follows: TGTGCCAGCAGTGATTGGCAGGGGGTTGGGTATGGCTACACCTTC.

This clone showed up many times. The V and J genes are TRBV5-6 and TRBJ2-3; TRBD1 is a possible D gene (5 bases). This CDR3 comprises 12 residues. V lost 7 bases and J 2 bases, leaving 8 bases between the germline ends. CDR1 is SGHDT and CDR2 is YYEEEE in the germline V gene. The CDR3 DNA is TGTGCCAGCGGGGCATACACAGATACGCAGTATTTT. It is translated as CASGAYTDTQYF.